This TCR beta chain originates from a study of blood T cell repertoires in COVID-19 (TCRdb year 2020). Turning to the overall study: Samples from collaborators originated in the United States, Italy and Spain and spanned both the acute and convalescent phases of COVID-19. The prospective study material was composed of cDNA or gDNA derived from T cells, B-cell-depleted T cells, or PBMCs. Deeply sampled blood TCRbeta repertoires from subjects exposed to, actively infected with, or recovered from COVID-19 were included in the dataset. The repertoires were released in a freely available public database meant as a resource for research on the immune response to SARS-CoV-2. The samples were drawn from the first 160 participants of the ongoing ImmuneRACE study and from 1,254 subjects provided by 6 global collaborators. Nearly every sample came with metadata listing a de-identified subject ID, COVID-19 status, age in years and sex. Where HLA class I and class II types were available, the types were taken from metadata supplied by the sample provider, not from assay-based typing. General findings and caveats noted by the study authors: The quantity of clinical and demographic metadata differed by source and by participant and was supplied without curation.

Regarding this clone: Its binding antigen is unknown. No per-base quality is available; no much larger clone lies one base away.

Participants in the prospective study were aged roughly 18 to 90 years, lived in 20 to 30 United States geographic areas, and enrolled through a virtual design. To assign participants to cohorts, the prospective study relied on clinical history that participants themselves reported in a screening survey and a study questionnaire. Mobile phlebotomists in the prospective study collected whole blood, serum and a nasopharyngeal or oropharyngeal swab from every participant. Additional blood draws and questionnaires over an approximately 2-month period could optionally be provided by prospective study participants. Before DNA extraction, prospective study blood samples were shipped either frozen or at room temperature. V drops 1 base and J drops 4 bases, leaving 16 bases in between. CDR1 is given as SEHNR and CDR2 as FQNEAQ, both from the germline V gene (reference sequence). The cysteine opens and the phenylalanine closes a CDR3 of 16 amino acids. The retained sequence is limited to the CDR3, 48 bases, with the frame set at the first base.

TCRbeta CDR3 regions were amplified from genomic DNA using the immunoSEQ Assay, a bias-controlled multiplex PCR. The source study handled its data this way. Within the assay, amplification of reference gene primers was used to estimate how many nucleated cells each sample contained. To quantify the absolute abundance of each unique TCRbeta CDR3 rearrangement, sequence reads were collapsed and filtered. For each sample, productive Simpson clonality was calculated as the square root of Simpson's diversity index over productive rearrangements. The clones in this table, taken by TCRdb from immuneACCESS, are in-frame only. Not every clone is retained; where verified, under half of the shortfall comes from an unresolved V gene, and the cause of the rest is unknown. Clone size and the V and J calls come from that table; the DNA yielded D and trimming. For this sample the table gives some 260,000 clones, of which around 80% were detected only once. Under 4.5% of the sample comes from the top ten.

The TCR sequence derives from a man under 40 with acute COVID-19. The chain is made from TRBV7-9 and TRBJ1-2; possibly the D gene is TRBD1, per 5 matching bases. Material for sequencing was PBMCs or T cells enriched from blood (not recorded which). This receptor carries the CDR3 CASSLGEGRQLYGYTF. The sequenced DNA is TGTGCCAGCAGCTTAGGAGAGGGGAGGCAACTCTATGGCTACACCTTC.